Below, 2 T cell receptor beta chains from the same sample are listed, as sequenced in a study of T cell responses to AZD1222 COVID-19 vaccine. TCRdb's copy holds only in-frame clones and misses some; the assay was immunoSEQ multiplex PCR. In the table there are tens of thousands of clones, approximately 90% of which are singletons. This specimen consisted of peripheral blood, obtained on day 0 of AZD1222 vaccination. The receptors shown here come from an adult in good health.

The rearrangement uses TRBV4-2 and TRBJ2-7; TRBD2 matches at 10 bases. The germline V gene has CDR1 LGHNA and CDR2 YNFKEQ. V shed 0 bases and J 2 bases; nucleotides not matched to a gene: 10. The CDR3 length is 18 residues. The CDR3 sequence is CASSQDLASGGAPYEQYF. The CDR3 nucleotides are TGTGCCAGCAGCCAAGATTTAGCTAGCGGGGGTGCACCCTACGAGCAGTACTTC.

The rearrangement links TRBV7-2 to TRBJ1-2, with a tentative D call TRBD1 (5 bases). The CDR3 is 15 amino acids. With 5 bases removed from V and 2 bases from J, the gap between germline ends came to 15 bases. Germline lookup yields CDR1 SGHTA and CDR2 FQGNSA. CDR3 protein: CASSRPGTVNYGYTF. The CDR3 DNA sequence: TGTGCCAGCAGCCGTCCCGGGACGGTAAACTATGGCTACACCTTC.